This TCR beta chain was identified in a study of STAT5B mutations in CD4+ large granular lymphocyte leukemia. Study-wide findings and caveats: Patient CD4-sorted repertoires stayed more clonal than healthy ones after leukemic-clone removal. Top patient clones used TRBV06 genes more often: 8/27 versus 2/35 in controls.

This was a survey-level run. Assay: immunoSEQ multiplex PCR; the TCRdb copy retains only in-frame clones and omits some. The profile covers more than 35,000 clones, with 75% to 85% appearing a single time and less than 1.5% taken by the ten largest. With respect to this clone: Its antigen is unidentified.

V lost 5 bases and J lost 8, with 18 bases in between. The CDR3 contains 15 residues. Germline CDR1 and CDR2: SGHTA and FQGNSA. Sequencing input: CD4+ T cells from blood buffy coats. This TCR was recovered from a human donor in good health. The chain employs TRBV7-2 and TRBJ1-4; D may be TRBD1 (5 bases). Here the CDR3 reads CASSGTGSEWEKLFF. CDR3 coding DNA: TGTGCCAGCAGCGGGACGGGCTCCGAGTGGGAAAAACTGTTTTTT.